A single sample is the source of the 17 T cell receptor beta chains below, sequenced in a study of vaccination and CD4 T cells after COVID-19. Antigens for these TCRs are unknown. Treatment given: approximately 9-day PBMC culture with coronavirus spike peptide pools or control peptides (ViraFEST assay). Oncomine TCR Beta short-read sequencing was applied to DNA from cultured CD4+ T cells. TCRdb reanalysed the PCR reads using MiXCR and keeps one entry per CDR3 protein. The top ten hold about 8.1% of the sample, which has roughly 15,000 distinct CDR3 sequences, 35% to 50% seen once. The specimen sequenced was CD4+ T cells from blood, cultured in vitro. The receptors derive from a human donor who had recovered from COVID-19.

This clonotype is labeled large. The V and J genes are TRBV6-1 and TRBJ2-2; 9 nucleotides agree with TRBD2. V was clipped by 6 bases and J by 6 bases; unmatched bases: 8. The CDR3 sequence is 15 residues long. Germline CDR1 and CDR2: MNHNS and SASEGT. This CDR3 is CASRRLGGGAGELFF. As DNA, the CDR3 is TGTGCCAGCAGAAGACTGGGCGGGGGGGCCGGGGAGCTGTTTTTT.

This clonotype occurred a few times. The chain is built from TRBV5-6 and TRBJ1-2; perhaps TRBD1 as D (6 bases). The CDR3 contains 13 residues. The V gene's germline CDR1 is SGHDT and CDR2 YYEEEE. V was clipped by 1 base and J by 7 bases, with 11 bases between them. The CDR3 here is CASSLKHRAGYTF. CDR3 in DNA: TGTGCCAGCAGCTTGAAACACAGGGCTGGCTACACCTTC.

The table lists this clonotype with a few counts. V is TRBV19 and J is TRBJ1-6; unclear D gene. This CDR3 spans 14 amino acids. Deletions cut 8 bases from V and 0 bases from J, with 8 bases between. The germline V gene encodes CDR1 LNHDA and CDR2 SQIVND (reference sequence). CDR3 amino acids: CASQLSSYNSPLHF. The CDR3 nucleotides are TGTGCCAGTCAACTGAGCTCCTATAATTCACCCCTCCACTTT.

The chain combines TRBV7-2 with TRBJ1-1; TRBD1 is a possible D gene (6 bases). The CDR3 contains 15 residues. Germline CDR1 SGHTA, CDR2 FQGNSA. Trimming took off 5 bases at V and 0 bases at J, with 13 bases between the two ends. This chain's CDR3 is CASSRDGQLNTEAFF. The DNA for the CDR3 is TGTGCCAGCAGCCGAGATGGACAGCTGAACACTGAAGCTTTCTTT.

This rearrangement joins TRBV7-8 to TRBJ1-2; 10 bases match TRBD1. CDR1 and CDR2 from the germline V gene are SGHVS and FQNEAQ. The CDR3 is made up of 15 amino acids. After removal of 5 bases from V and 6 bases from J, the junction contained 9 bases not matched to a gene. DNA for the CDR3: TGTGCCAGCAGCGCTTATATGGGACAGGGGAATGGCTACACCTTC. It encodes CASSAYMGQGNGYTF.

The gene calls are TRBV25-1 and TRBJ2-3; maybe TRBD1 (5 bases). Germline V gives CDR1 MGHDK, CDR2 SYGVNS. V lost 2 bases, J lost 5 bases, and 11 bases lay in between. The CDR3 length is 14 residues. The CDR3, as DNA: TGTGCCAGCAGTGAACAGGGATTGAGAGATACGCAGTATTTT. This encodes CASSEQGLRDTQYF.

The sample holds a few counts of this clonotype. The CDR3 is CASSSGQKNSPLHF. For the CDR3, the DNA is TGCGCCAGCAGCTCGGGACAGAAAAATTCACCCCTCCACTTT. The V call is TRBV5-1, the J call TRBJ1-6; 7 bases align to TRBD1. Trimming at V came to 3 bases and at J to 7 bases, leaving 4 bases not matched to a gene. The CDR3 runs to 14 residues. CDR1 and CDR2 (germline): SGHRS, YFSETQ.

In this sample, this clonotype turned up once. The V gene is TRBV12-3 or TRBV12-4, the J gene TRBJ2-5; D is perhaps TRBD1 (8 bases). V lost 7 bases, J lost 6 bases, and 18 bases lay in between. The CDR3 consists of 14 residues. The CDR3, as DNA: TGTGCCAGCACTACAGGGGGGGATAGGAAGACCCAGTACTTC. It translates to CASTTGGDRKTQYF.

The V and J genes are TRBV6-1 and TRBJ1-1, with D unresolved. CDR3 length: 13 amino acids. Trimming pared 6 bases from V and 0 bases from J, leaving 8 bases between. Germline CDR1 and CDR2: MNHNS and SASEGT. This CDR3 reads CASSLRVNTEAFF. The CDR3, as DNA: TGTGCCAGCAGCCTCCGAGTGAACACTGAAGCTTTCTTT.

This clonotype was seen only a few times. The CDR3 region has the DNA TGTGCCACACAGATGAATTCACCCCTCCACTTT. This translates into CATQMNSPLHF. This chain joins TRBV5-4 and TRBJ1-6; D uncertain. V lost 9 bases and J lost 7, with 8 bases in between. CDR1 SGHNT and CDR2 YYREEE come from the germline V gene (reference sequence). The CDR3 is 11 amino acids.

The chain combines TRBV11-2 with TRBJ2-3; a possible D gene is TRBD1 (5 bases). Trimming stripped 1 base from V and 2 bases from J, with 10 bases between. Germline CDR1 reads SGHAT; CDR2 reads FQNNGV. This CDR3 has 15 residues. DNA of the CDR3: TGTGCCAGCAGCTTAGGGAACAGGCCCACAGATACGCAGTATTTT. It yields the protein CASSLGNRPTDTQYF.

This clonotype was counted a few times. CDR3 region: CASSLGTGQYGYTF. The CDR3 DNA reads as TGTGCCAGCAGCTTGGGGACAGGTCAATATGGCTACACCTTC. V gene TRBV7-9 combines with J gene TRBJ1-2; TRBD1 matches at 8 bases. Losses at the gene ends were 3 bases for V and 5 bases for J; bases not matched to a gene: 5. The CDR3 has 14 residues. CDR1 is SEHNR, CDR2 FQNEAQ, per germline (reference sequence).

With regard to this clonotype: At one of its ends the junction is not consistent with the germline gene, which may arise from a read error. J is TRBJ1-5 and V is TRBV6-1; D is ambiguous. The CDR3 totals 13 residues. The germline V gene encodes CDR1 MNHNS and CDR2 SASEGT. The chain's CDR3 is CASTLFSNQPQPF. In DNA form, the CDR3 reads TGTGCCAGCACCCTCTTTAGCAATCAGCCCCAGCCTTTT.

The rearrangement joins TRBV19 to TRBJ1-5; TRBD1 agrees at 8 bases. This CDR3 spans 17 amino acids. Germline values: CDR1 LNHDA, CDR2 SQIVND (reference sequence). V shed 2 bases, J shed 2 bases, and the junction held 8 bases outside the gene matches. The CDR3 sequence is CASSITPDRVRNQPQHF. The CDR3 DNA reads as TGTGCCAGTAGTATAACGCCGGACAGGGTTCGCAATCAGCCCCAGCATTTT.

The gene calls are TRBV7-9 and TRBJ1-3; 7 bases fit TRBD1. This CDR3 is 14 amino acids long. V dropped 4 bases and J dropped 6; count of bases not matched to a gene: 6. Germline loops: CDR1 SEHNR, CDR2 FQNEAQ (reference sequence). Written as DNA, the CDR3 is TGTGCCAGCAGCTCTCGACAGGGAGAAAACACCATATATTTT. Encoded protein: CASSSRQGENTIYF.

This chain links TRBV6-1 with TRBJ2-6; 10 nucleotides match TRBD1. J lost 1 base, V lost 6 bases, and 6 bases had no gene match. Germline V gene data show CDR1 as MNHNS and CDR2 as SASEGT. CDR3 length: 17 residues. CDR3 amino acids: CASSAWTGGSGANVLTF. The CDR3 DNA reads as TGTGCCAGCAGCGCCTGGACAGGGGGTTCTGGGGCCAACGTCCTGACTTTC.

V gene TRBV19 combines with J gene TRBJ1-5; D ambiguous. There are 11 residues in the CDR3. V lost 8 bases, J lost 6 bases, and 8 bases lay in between. Germline V CDR1 and CDR2: LNHDA, SQIVND (reference sequence). The CDR3 nucleotides are TGTGCCAGTGGTCAAACTCAGCCCCAGCATTTT. It codes for CASGQTQPQHF.